The 24 T cell receptor beta chains presented below share a single source sample, sequenced in a study. TCRdb re-called the 5' RACE reads through MiXCR, storing one row per CDR3 protein. Of tens of thousands of distinct CDR3 sequences listed, 17% are singletons. Sequenced sample: naive CD4+ T cells sorted from blood. Subset indicated: naive CD4+ T cells, CD4+CD45RA+CD25-. The receptors shown here come from a female donor with breast cancer.

Turning to this clonotype: Since a much larger clone is just one base distant, this may be a read error. The genes are TRBV29-1 and TRBJ2-6; D possibly corresponds to TRBD1 (5 bases). CDR3 length equals 14 residues. The germline V gene encodes CDR1 SQVTM and CDR2 ANQGSEA. The CDR3 loop is CSVGLSSGVNVLTF. The CDR3 coding sequence is TGCAGCGTGGGGCTGAGCTCTGGGGTCAACGTCCTGACTTTC.

V and J are TRBV5-6 and TRBJ1-1; TRBD1 is a possible D gene (6 bases). V lost 4 bases and J lost 1, with 17 bases in between. Germline V gene data show CDR1 as SGHDT and CDR2 as YYEEEE. This CDR3 comprises 16 residues. As DNA, the CDR3 is TGTGCCAGCAGCAGGGGGAGGAAGTCGGCGAACACTGAAGCTTTCTTT. This sequence encodes CASSRGRKSANTEAFF.

V usage is TRBV12-3 or TRBV12-4 and J usage is TRBJ1-5, with D possibly TRBD1 on 5 matching bases. This CDR3 is built from 15 residues. V was pared by 2 bases and J by 2 bases, with 10 bases between. For the CDR3, the DNA is TGTGCCAGCAGTTTACTAGGGGAGGGCAATCAGCCCCAGCATTTT. Encoded protein: CASSLLGEGNQPQHF.

With regard to this clonotype: Germline is not matched at one junction end, which may reflect a read error. The V and J genes are TRBV3-1 and TRBJ1-3, with D unclear. Germline lookup yields CDR1 LGHDT and CDR2 YNNKEL (reference sequence). CDR3 length equals 14 residues. Here the CDR3 reads CSSSHLTAGNTIYF. The CDR3 DNA is TGTTCCAGCAGCCACCTGACCGCTGGAAACACCATATATTTT.

The chain joins TRBV9 to TRBJ2-3; D possibly corresponds to TRBD1 (6 bases). CDR1 is SGDLS, CDR2 YYNGEE, per germline. V dropped 4 bases and J dropped 6 bases, with 15 bases sitting between them. The CDR3 covers 14 residues. The CDR3: CASSPQGWGDTQYF. As DNA, the CDR3 is TGTGCCAGCAGCCCACAGGGCTGGGGGGATACGCAGTATTTT.

This clonotype showed up just a few times. The gene calls are TRBV7-9 and TRBJ1-5; 7 positions agree with TRBD1. Germline-derived CDR1 and CDR2 are SEHNR and FQNEAQ (reference sequence). The CDR3 totals 14 residues. V lost 5 bases to trimming and J lost 4 bases; unmatched junction nucleotides: 5. The CDR3 protein is CASSEGAQNQPQHF. DNA of the CDR3: TGTGCCAGCAGCGAGGGGGCCCAGAATCAGCCCCAGCATTTT.

This clonotype was seen only a few times. The V gene is TRBV5-1, the J gene TRBJ2-3; D is perhaps TRBD1 or TRBD2 (5 bases each). The V gene's germline CDR1 is SGHRS and CDR2 YFSETQ. Deletions cut 0 bases from V and 4 bases from J, with 9 bases between. The CDR3 is 14 residues long. The CDR3 DNA reads as TGCGCCAGCAGCTTGGGAGTGGGGGCAGATACGCAGTATTTT. Encoded protein: CASSLGVGADTQYF.

This clonotype was seen at least ten times. The chain is built from TRBV7-6 and TRBJ2-7; 7 nucleotides align to TRBD1. The CDR3 length is 13 residues. Trimming at V came to 4 bases and at J to 6 bases, leaving 6 bases not matched to a gene. Germline assignment: CDR1 SGHVS and CDR2 FNYEAQ. CDR3 DNA: TGTGCCAGCAGCTCTAACAGGGGTTCCGAGCAGTACTTC. As protein: CASSSNRGSEQYF.

The V and J genes are TRBV28 and TRBJ1-6; 9 nucleotides line up with TRBD1. CDR1 and CDR2 from the germline V gene are MDHEN and SYDVKM. The trim removed 7 bases at V and 5 bases at J, leaving 12 bases unmatched. The CDR3 has 17 amino acids. The CDR3 region is CASTGTGKFKDNSPLHF. CDR3 sequence (DNA): TGTGCCAGCACCGGGACAGGGAAGTTCAAGGATAATTCACCCCTCCACTTT.

J is TRBJ2-3 and V is TRBV7-9, with D unresolved. The CDR3 is 11 amino acids. The germline V gene encodes CDR1 SEHNR and CDR2 FQNEAQ (reference sequence). Trimming shortened V by 6 bases and J by 5 bases, and 6 bases separated the two germline ends. CDR3 nucleotides: TGTGCCAGCAGTGGCGAAGATACGCAGTATTTT. Translation: CASSGEDTQYF. The variable domain in full, completed from reference TRBV7-9 and TRBJ2-3, reads DTGVSQNPRHKITKRGQNVTFRCDPISEHNRLYWYRQTLGQGPEFLTYFQNEAQLEKSRLLSDRFSAERPKGSFSTLEIQRTEQGDSAMYLCASSGEDTQYFGPGTRLTVL.

Concerning this clonotype: This may come from a read error, since a much larger clone is one base off. This chain connects TRBV5-1 to TRBJ1-1, with D perhaps matching TRBD1 (5 bases). The CDR3 covers 14 residues. The V and J ends lost 3 bases and 3 bases respectively, with 12 bases between them. Germline CDR1 SGHRS, CDR2 YFSETQ. CDR3 coding DNA: TGCGCCAGCAGCTCCGGGACGGGGGACACTGAAGCTTTCTTT. Its protein is CASSSGTGDTEAFF.

This clonotype was observed a handful of times. This chain links TRBV5-4 with TRBJ2-1, with TRBD1 as a possible D gene (5 bases). The germline CDR1 and CDR2 sequences are SGHNT and YYREEE (reference sequence). The CDR3 is 13 amino acids. V lost 0 bases and J lost 5, with 6 bases in between. The CDR3 protein is CASSLGTNNEQFF. DNA of the CDR3: TGTGCCAGCAGCTTGGGGACAAACAATGAGCAGTTCTTC.

About this clonotype: A read error is possible here, since a much larger clone lies one base away. V is TRBV7-2 and J is TRBJ1-1; D remains ambiguous. The CDR3 spans 14 residues. Germline assignment: CDR1 SGHTA and CDR2 FQGNSA. The DNA for the CDR3 is TGTGCCAGCAGCCCCGGGCAGGCGAACACTGAAGCTTCCTTT. It codes for CASSPGQANTEASF.

This clonotype was counted many times. V usage is TRBV6-2 or TRBV6-3 and J usage is TRBJ1-1, with a tentative D call TRBD1 (6 bases). Germline V gene data show CDR1 as MNHEY and CDR2 as SVGEGT. The CDR3 is made up of 12 amino acids. The germline V and J ends were trimmed by 3 bases and 11 bases, with 13 bases remaining between them. The CDR3 nucleotides are TGTGCCAGCAGTTATGTAGGGGGAGAGGCTTTCTTT. Protein sequence: CASSYVGGEAFF.

In the case of this clonotype: The junction and the germline gene differ at one end; a read error may be behind it. The rearrangement links TRBV7-9 to TRBJ2-3, with TRBD2 identical over 13 bases. There are 17 residues in the CDR3. The germline gives CDR1 SEHNR, CDR2 FQNEAQ (reference sequence). This chain's CDR3 is CASSRPLRGLAGDMQYF. The DNA for the CDR3 is TGTGCCAGCAGCCGTCCCTTGAGAGGACTAGCGGGAGATATGCAGTATTTT.

This clonotype was picked up many times. V gene TRBV6-5 combines with J gene TRBJ2-3; D is perhaps TRBD2 (5 bases). The germline gives CDR1 MNHEY, CDR2 SVGAGI. The V end lost 7 bases, the J end lost 4 bases, and 12 bases lay between the germline ends. The CDR3 has 13 amino acids. This chain's CDR3 is CASKSRVPDTQYF. The CDR3 DNA sequence: TGTGCCAGCAAGTCGCGGGTGCCAGATACGCAGTATTTT.

In its sample, this clonotype was seen many times. This rearrangement joins TRBV7-2 to TRBJ2-3; no reliable D call. This CDR3 region has 14 residues. The germline V gene encodes CDR1 SGHTA and CDR2 FQGNSA. Trimming took 4 bases from V and 0 from J, leaving 8 bases between them. In DNA, the CDR3 is TGTGCCAGCAGCTCCTACCTGAGCACAGATACGCAGTATTTT. Protein sequence: CASSSYLSTDTQYF.

V usage is TRBV2 and J usage is TRBJ2-7; 11 positions match TRBD2. V lost 8 bases, J lost 6 bases, and 0 bases stayed unmatched. The CDR3 consists of 11 residues. Germline assignment: CDR1 SNHLY and CDR2 FYNNEI. CDR3 loop: CASGLAGEQYF. CDR3 nucleotides: TGTGCCAGCGGACTAGCGGGCGAGCAGTACTTC.

In this sample, this clonotype turned up many times. This chain joins TRBV7-2 and TRBJ2-7; perhaps D is TRBD1 or TRBD2 (5 bases each). The CDR3 has 15 amino acids. Germline loops: CDR1 SGHTA, CDR2 FQGNSA. Trimming took 0 bases from V and 0 from J, leaving 9 bases between them. This CDR3 reads CASSLAGVSSYEQYF. The CDR3 region has the DNA TGTGCCAGCAGCTTAGCGGGGGTCAGCTCCTACGAGCAGTACTTC.

This clonotype has just a few counts. An end of the junction differs from the germline gene, which may be a read error. V and J are TRBV5-1 and TRBJ2-3; the match to TRBD2 covers 14 bases. This CDR3 region has 17 residues. Germline-derived CDR1 and CDR2 are SGHRS and YFSETQ. The CDR3 DNA follows: TGCGCCAGCAGCTATACCGGGACTAGCGGGAGCAGAGATACGCAGTATTTT. Translated, it gives CASSYTGTSGSRDTQYF.

Notes on this clonotype: Since no conserved phenylalanine or tryptophan closes the CDR3, a read error is the likely cause. This chain links TRBV18 with TRBJ1-2; tentatively, D is TRBD1 (5 bases). The CDR3 sequence is 14 residues long. Germline loops: CDR1 KGHSH, CDR2 LQKENI. Trimming cost V 2 bases and J 0 bases, with 7 bases left between them. CDR3 amino acids: CASSPDSTNYGYTY. The CDR3 DNA follows: TGTGCCAGCTCACCAGACAGTACTAACTATGGCTACACCTAC.

There are many counts of this clonotype. The chain couples TRBV6-5 to TRBJ1-2; 8 positions match TRBD1. This CDR3 spans 16 amino acids. CDR1 and CDR2 from the germline V gene are MNHEY and SVGAGI. V was clipped by 2 bases and J by 3 bases; unmatched bases: 8. DNA for the CDR3: TGTGCCAGCAGTTACGCCGCGGGACAGGACTACTATGGCTACACCTTC. Translation: CASSYAAGQDYYGYTF.

This clonotype occurred a few times. This chain connects TRBV5-1 to TRBJ2-4; 10 bases are shared with TRBD2. Trimming cost V 1 base and J 6 bases; bases outside gene matches: 10. The CDR3 is made up of 17 amino acids. Germline V CDR1 and CDR2: SGHRS, YFSETQ. The CDR3 sequence: CASSLISSGSAGNIQYF. In DNA, the CDR3 is TGCGCCAGCAGCTTGATATCTAGCGGGAGTGCGGGAAACATTCAGTACTTC.

This clonotype was recorded many times. This chain links TRBV6-1 with TRBJ1-6, with TRBD1 identical over 8 bases. The germline V gene has CDR1 MNHNS and CDR2 SASEGT. The CDR3 runs 15 residues. J lost 13 bases, V lost 6 bases, and 14 bases had no gene match. The DNA of the CDR3 is TGTGCCAGCAGGATAATGGGACAGGACCGTTTCCCCCTCCACTTT. As protein: CASRIMGQDRFPLHF.